The 14 T cell receptor beta chains given below trace back to one sample, sequenced in a study of blood T cell repertoires in COVID-19. Only in-frame clones appear in the TCRdb table, and some are missing; sequencing was by immunoSEQ multiplex PCR. Of about 35,000 clones in the sample, 70% to 90% are singletons; the top ten hold 40% to 45%. The sample taken for sequencing was peripheral blood. The source of these receptors is a human donor in a cohort sampled during active COVID-19.

The rearrangement joins TRBV15 to TRBJ1-1; TRBD1 is a possible D gene (5 bases). The CDR3 spans 13 residues. Germline V lookup: CDR1 LNHNV, CDR2 YYDKDF (reference sequence). The V end was cut by 4 bases, the J end by 4 bases, with 10 bases between. The CDR3 DNA follows: TGTGCCACCAGCAAAGAGACAGTCACTGAAGCTTTCTTT. Amino acids: CATSKETVTEAFF.

The V gene is TRBV6-5, the J gene TRBJ1-1, with a possible D match to TRBD1 (5 bases). The germline V gene encodes CDR1 MNHEY and CDR2 SVGAGI. The V end lost 2 bases, the J end lost 6 bases, and 10 bases lay between the germline ends. CDR3 length: 13 amino acids. The CDR3 bases are TGTGCCAGCAGTTACCAAAGGGACTCTGAAGCTTTCTTT. Its translation is CASSYQRDSEAFF.

The chain recombines TRBV6-2 or TRBV6-3 with TRBJ1-2; a possible D gene is TRBD1 (5 bases). V was trimmed by 4 bases and J by 5 bases, leaving 8 bases between them. CDR3 length: 12 amino acids. Germline CDR1 MNHEY, CDR2 SVGEGT. The CDR3 DNA is TGTGCCAGCAGTTTCGACAGTTATGGCTACACCTTC. Its protein product is CASSFDSYGYTF.

The chain is built from TRBV28 and TRBJ1-1; TRBD1 matches at 7 bases. Germline V gene sequence: CDR1 MDHEN, CDR2 SYDVKM. The junction had 13 bases not matched to a gene; V was cut back by 6 bases and J by 0 bases. CDR3 length equals 17 residues. The CDR3 sequence: CASRPGQRPIMNTEAFF. In DNA, the CDR3 is TGTGCCAGCAGACCGGGACAGAGACCAATAATGAACACTGAAGCTTTCTTT.

The chain employs TRBV19 and TRBJ2-7, with 8 bases matching TRBD1. This CDR3 comprises 15 residues. Germline V CDR1 and CDR2: LNHDA, SQIVND (reference sequence). The ends lost 5 bases at V and 2 bases at J; junction bases unmatched: 8. This CDR3 is CASSVGQGDTYEQYF. The CDR3 DNA reads TGTGCCAGTAGTGTTGGACAGGGAGATACCTACGAGCAGTACTTC.

This clone was seen a single time. The chain uses TRBV10-3 and TRBJ1-5, with D possibly TRBD1 on 5 matching bases. The V gene lost 5 bases and the J gene lost 6 bases, with 11 bases spanning the gap. There are 13 residues in the CDR3. CDR1 and CDR2 (germline): ENHRY, SYGVKD. The CDR3 protein is CAISSGGGQPQHF. The CDR3 DNA reads TGTGCCATCAGTTCCGGCGGGGGTCAGCCCCAGCATTTT.

This chain links TRBV5-8 with TRBJ2-7; TRBD1 might be the D (5 bases). Between the trimmed V and J ends, which lost 4 bases and 2 bases, there was a span of 13 bases. Per the germline V gene, CDR1 is SGHTS and CDR2 is YDEGEE. The CDR3 sequence is 14 residues long. CDR3 amino acids: CASSRAGSAYEQYF. DNA for the CDR3: TGTGCCAGCAGCCGAGCAGGGTCAGCCTACGAGCAGTACTTC.

CDR3 loop: CASSPGGSIYEQYF. CDR3 in DNA: TGTGCCAGCAGCCCGGGGGGTTCTATCTACGAGCAGTACTTC. This chain uses TRBV27 with TRBJ2-7, with TRBD2 matching over 7 bases. This CDR3 is built from 14 residues. J was trimmed by 3 bases and V by 6 bases; bases with no gene match: 8. The germline V gene encodes CDR1 MNHEY and CDR2 SMNVEV (reference sequence).

The chain links TRBV27 to TRBJ1-2, with TRBD1 as a possible D gene (6 bases). V lost 2 bases and J lost 7, with 14 bases in between. CDR1 MNHEY and CDR2 SMNVEV come from the germline V gene (reference sequence). The CDR3 runs 14 residues. The CDR3 region has the DNA TGTGCCAGCAGTTTAACTTTCACAGGGAGTGGCTACACCTTC. Protein product: CASSLTFTGSGYTF.

The chain couples TRBV5-6 to TRBJ1-4; D gene uncertain. The germline CDR1 and CDR2 sequences are SGHDT and YYEEEE. This CDR3 comprises 15 residues. V lost 4 bases to trimming and J lost 7 bases, with 17 bases between them. The CDR3 is CASSPRLNSGEKLFF. In DNA, the CDR3 is TGTGCCAGCAGCCCCAGACTCAACTCGGGTGAAAAACTGTTTTTT.

The chain links TRBV29-1 to TRBJ1-5; 7 bases align to TRBD1. Germline V gene data show CDR1 as SQVTM and CDR2 as ANQGSEA. CDR3 length: 13 residues. V shed 6 bases and J 4 bases; nucleotides not matched to a gene: 6. DNA for the CDR3: TGCAGCGTGGGCAGGGGGGGAAATCAGCCCCAGCATTTT. Its protein product is CSVGRGGNQPQHF.

The chain recombines TRBV6-4 with TRBJ2-1, with 8 bases identical to TRBD2. The V and J ends lost 2 bases and 8 bases, in that order; junction bases with no gene match: 8. The CDR3 is 15 amino acids. Germline V gene data show CDR1 as MRHNA and CDR2 as SNTAGT. CDR3 protein: CASSDEAGGWDEQFF. As DNA, the CDR3 is TGTGCCAGCAGTGACGAGGCGGGGGGCTGGGATGAGCAGTTCTTC.

V gene TRBV10-3 combines with J gene TRBJ2-1, with TRBD2 identical over 7 bases. Trimming took 2 bases from V and 5 from J; bases not matched to a gene: 3. Germline V gene data show CDR1 as ENHRY and CDR2 as SYGVKD. The CDR3 has 14 residues. This chain's CDR3 is CAISEKRGDNEQFF. In nucleotides, the CDR3 is TGTGCCATCAGTGAGAAGCGGGGAGACAATGAGCAGTTCTTC.

V is TRBV5-1 and J is TRBJ2-1; D unclear. The CDR3 is 12 residues long. The V and J ends lost 2 bases and 9 bases respectively, with 9 bases between them. CDR1 SGHRS and CDR2 YFSETQ come from the germline V gene. The CDR3, as DNA: TGCGCCAGCAGCTTTATTTCGGTTGAGCAGTTCTTC. Encoded protein: CASSFISVEQFF.